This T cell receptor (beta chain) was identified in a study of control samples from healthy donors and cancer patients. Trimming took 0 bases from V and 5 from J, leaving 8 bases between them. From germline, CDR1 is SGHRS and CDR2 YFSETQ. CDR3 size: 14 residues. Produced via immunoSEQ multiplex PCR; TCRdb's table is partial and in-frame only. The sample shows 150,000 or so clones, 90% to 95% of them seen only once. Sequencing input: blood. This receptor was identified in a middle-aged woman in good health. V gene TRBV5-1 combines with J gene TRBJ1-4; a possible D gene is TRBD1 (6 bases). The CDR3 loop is CASSLGRGNEKLFF. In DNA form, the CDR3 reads TGCGCCAGCAGCTTGGGCAGGGGAAATGAAAAACTGTTTTTT.